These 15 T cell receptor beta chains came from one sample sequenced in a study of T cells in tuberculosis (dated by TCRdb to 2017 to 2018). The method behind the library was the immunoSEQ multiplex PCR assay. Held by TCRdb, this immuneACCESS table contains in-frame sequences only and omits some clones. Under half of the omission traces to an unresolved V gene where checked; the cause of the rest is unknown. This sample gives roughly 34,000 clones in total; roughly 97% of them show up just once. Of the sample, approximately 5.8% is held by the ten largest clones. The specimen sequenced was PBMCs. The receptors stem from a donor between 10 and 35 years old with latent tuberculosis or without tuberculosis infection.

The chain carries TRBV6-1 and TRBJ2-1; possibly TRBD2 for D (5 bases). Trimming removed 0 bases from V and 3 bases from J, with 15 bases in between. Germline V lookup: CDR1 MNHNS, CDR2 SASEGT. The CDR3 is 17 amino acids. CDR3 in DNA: TGTGCCAGCAGTGAAGCGCTTGGACTCTTAAACTACAATGAGCAGTTCTTC. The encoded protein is CASSEALGLLNYNEQFF.

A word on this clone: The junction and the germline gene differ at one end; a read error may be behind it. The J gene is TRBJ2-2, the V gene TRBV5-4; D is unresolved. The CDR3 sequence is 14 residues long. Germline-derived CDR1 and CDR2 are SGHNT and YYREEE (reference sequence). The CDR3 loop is CASSLDPTAGELFF. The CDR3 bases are TGTGCCAGTAGCTTGGATCCAACGGCCGGGGAGCTGTTTTTT.

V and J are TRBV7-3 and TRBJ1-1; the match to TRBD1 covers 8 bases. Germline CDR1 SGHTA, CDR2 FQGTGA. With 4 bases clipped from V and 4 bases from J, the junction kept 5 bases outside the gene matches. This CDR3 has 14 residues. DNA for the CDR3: TGTGCCAGCAGCTCTCACAGGGGGGGCACTGAAGCTTTCTTT. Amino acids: CASSSHRGGTEAFF.

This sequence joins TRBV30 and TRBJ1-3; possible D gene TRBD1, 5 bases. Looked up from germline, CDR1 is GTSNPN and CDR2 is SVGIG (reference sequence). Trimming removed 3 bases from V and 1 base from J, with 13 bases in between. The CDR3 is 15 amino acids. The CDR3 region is CAWRSRQNSGNTIYF. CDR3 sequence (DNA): TGTGCCTGGAGGTCGCGACAGAATTCTGGAAACACCATATATTTT.

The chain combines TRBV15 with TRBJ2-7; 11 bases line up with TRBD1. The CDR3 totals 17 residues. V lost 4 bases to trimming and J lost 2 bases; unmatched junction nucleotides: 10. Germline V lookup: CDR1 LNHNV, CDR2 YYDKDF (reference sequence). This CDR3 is CATSKTFRDRGTYEQYF. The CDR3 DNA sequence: TGTGCCACCAGCAAAACGTTCCGGGACAGGGGGACCTACGAGCAGTACTTC.

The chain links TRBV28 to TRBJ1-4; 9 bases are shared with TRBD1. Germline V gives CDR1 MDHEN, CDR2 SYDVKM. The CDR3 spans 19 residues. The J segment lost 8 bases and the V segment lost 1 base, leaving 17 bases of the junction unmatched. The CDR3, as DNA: TGTGCCAGCAGTTTATCGATCCGGGACAGGGAGGGGGTCGGCGAAAAACTGTTTTTT. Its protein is CASSLSIRDREGVGEKLFF.

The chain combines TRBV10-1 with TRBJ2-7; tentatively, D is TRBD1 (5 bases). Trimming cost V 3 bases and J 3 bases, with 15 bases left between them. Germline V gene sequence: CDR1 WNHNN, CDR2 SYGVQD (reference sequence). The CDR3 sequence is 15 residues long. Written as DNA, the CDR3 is TGCGCCAGCAGTGATCCAGGGCAGAAATACTACGAGCAGTACTTC. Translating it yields CASSDPGQKYYEQYF.

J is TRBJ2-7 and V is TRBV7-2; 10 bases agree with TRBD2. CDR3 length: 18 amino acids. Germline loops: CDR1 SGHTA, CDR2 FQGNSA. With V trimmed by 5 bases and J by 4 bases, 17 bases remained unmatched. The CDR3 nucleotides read TGTGCCAGCAGCCCCCGGGGAGGGCTAGCGGGAGATCGGTACGAGCAGTACTTC. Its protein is CASSPRGGLAGDRYEQYF.

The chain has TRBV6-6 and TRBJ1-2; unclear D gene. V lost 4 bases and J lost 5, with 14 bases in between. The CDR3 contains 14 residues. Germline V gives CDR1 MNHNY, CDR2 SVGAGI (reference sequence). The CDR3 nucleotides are TGTGCCAGCAGTTTCCGTCAGCTAGGTTATGGCTACACCTTC. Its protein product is CASSFRQLGYGYTF.

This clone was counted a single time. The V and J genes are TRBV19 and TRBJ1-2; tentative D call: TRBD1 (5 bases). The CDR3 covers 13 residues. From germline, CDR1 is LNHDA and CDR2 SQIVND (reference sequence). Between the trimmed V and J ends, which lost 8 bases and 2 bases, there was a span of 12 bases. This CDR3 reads CASARAINYGYTF. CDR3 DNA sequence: TGTGCCAGTGCCAGGGCTATCAACTATGGCTACACCTTC.

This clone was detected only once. The CDR3 nucleotides are TGTGCCAGCAGTGAATGGGCGTGGGAGGGGAGGGAGAACATTCAGTACTTC. Its translation: CASSEWAWEGRENIQYF. This chain joins TRBV6-1 and TRBJ2-4; 7 bases fit TRBD2. This CDR3 comprises 17 residues. The junction had 14 bases not matched to a gene; V was cut back by 2 bases and J by 7 bases. Germline V gene sequence: CDR1 MNHNS, CDR2 SASEGT.

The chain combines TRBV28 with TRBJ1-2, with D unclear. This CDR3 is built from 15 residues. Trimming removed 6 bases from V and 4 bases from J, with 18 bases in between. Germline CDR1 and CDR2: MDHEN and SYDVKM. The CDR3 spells CASSRVVRVVYGYTF. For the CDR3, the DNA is TGTGCCAGCAGCCGCGTGGTCCGGGTTGTCTATGGCTACACCTTC.

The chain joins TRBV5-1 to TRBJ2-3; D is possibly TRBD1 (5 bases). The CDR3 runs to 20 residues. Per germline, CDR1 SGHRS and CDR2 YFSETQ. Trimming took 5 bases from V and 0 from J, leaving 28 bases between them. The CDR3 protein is CASSRQPTSASTASTDTQYF. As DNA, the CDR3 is TGCGCCAGCAGTCGACAGCCTACCAGCGCGTCGACCGCTAGCACAGATACGCAGTATTTT. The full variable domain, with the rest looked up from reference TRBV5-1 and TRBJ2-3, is KAGVTQTPRYLIKTRGQQVTLSCSPISGHRSVSWYQQTPGQGLQFLFEYFSETQRNKGNFPGRFSGRQFSNSRSEMNVSTLELGDSALYLCASSRQPTSASTASTDTQYFGPGTRLTVL.

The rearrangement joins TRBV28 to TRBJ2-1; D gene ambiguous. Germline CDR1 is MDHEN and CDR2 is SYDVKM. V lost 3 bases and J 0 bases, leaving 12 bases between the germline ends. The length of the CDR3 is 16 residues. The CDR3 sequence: CASSFFTGSSYNEQFF. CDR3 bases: TGTGCCAGCAGTTTCTTCACGGGTAGCTCCTACAATGAGCAGTTCTTC.

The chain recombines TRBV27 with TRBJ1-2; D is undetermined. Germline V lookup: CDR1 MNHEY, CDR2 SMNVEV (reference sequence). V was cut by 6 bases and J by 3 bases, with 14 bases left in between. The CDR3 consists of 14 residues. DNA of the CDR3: TGTGCCAGCAGGCCCTGGGCCACCGACTATGGCTACACCTTC. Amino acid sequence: CASRPWATDYGYTF.